This T cell receptor (beta chain) is drawn from a study of T-cell memory formation after mild COVID-19. Germline V CDR1 and CDR2: LNHDA, SQIVND (reference sequence). With 4 bases removed from V and 5 bases from J, the gap between germline ends came to 17 bases. The CDR3 loop spans 15 amino acids. Notes on the study in general: Clones contracting across day 15 to 85 had a balanced CD4/CD8 profile; later expanding clones leaned CD4+.

This clonotype has a handful of counts. Its target is unknown. TCRdb itself ran the 5' RACE reads through MiXCR, one entry per CDR3 protein. The data contain more than 100,000 distinct CDR3 sequences, about 6.5% of them singletons. V gene TRBV19 combines with J gene TRBJ1-1; perhaps TRBD1 as D (5 bases). The receptor comes from an adult woman who had mild COVID-19 (a few samples of this study predate the infection). Cell type and time point are not known. The sequenced material came from PBMCs or a T cell subset sorted from them (not recorded which). Here the CDR3 reads CASSNSFVGGTEAFF. CDR3 DNA: TGTGCCAGTAGTAACTCATTCGTGGGGGGTACTGAAGCTTTCTTT.